This T cell receptor beta chain was observed in a study of blood T cell repertoires in COVID-19. Overall study context: The United States, Italy and Spain supplied acute and convalescent COVID-19 samples.

The V segment lost 6 bases and the J segment 6 bases; nucleotides outside the gene matches: 7. Germline assignment: CDR1 PRHDT and CDR2 FYEKMQ (reference sequence). The CDR3 is 16 amino acids. This clone was seen a single time. Original processing methods: Estimated nucleated cell counts came from reference gene primer amplification. TCRdb's copy holds only in-frame clones and misses some; the assay was immunoSEQ multiplex PCR. V and J calls and clone size are copied from that table; D and trimming were computed from the DNA. This sample has about 190,000 clones, with around four fifths found just once.

This TCR came from a middle-aged woman with acute or convalescent COVID-19. The chain links TRBV13 to TRBJ2-2, with 13 bases that match TRBD2. The specimen sequenced was peripheral blood. The CDR3 DNA sequence: TGTGCCAGCAGGCGGACTAGCGGGAGTCTGGCCGGGGAGCTGTTTTTT. Protein sequence: CASRRTSGSLAGELFF. The whole variable domain, filled in from reference TRBV13 and TRBJ2-2, reads AAGVIQSPRHLIKEKRETATLKCYPIPRHDTVYWYQQGPGQDPQFLISFYEKMQSDKGSIPDRFSAQQFSDYHSELNMSSLELGDSALYFCASRRTSGSLAGELFFGEGSRLTVL.